These 5 T cell receptor beta chains were all obtained from the same sample, sequenced in a study of blood T cell repertoires in COVID-19. Assay: immunoSEQ multiplex PCR; the TCRdb copy retains only in-frame clones and omits some. The table includes around 180,000 clones, around nine tenths detected once. Material for sequencing was peripheral blood. These receptors all stem from a human donor in a cohort sampled during active COVID-19.

This rearrangement joins TRBV9 to TRBJ2-2; perhaps TRBD2 as D (6 bases). Germline loops: CDR1 SGDLS, CDR2 YYNGEE. Trimming stripped 2 bases from V and 5 bases from J, with 16 bases between. This CDR3 has 16 amino acids. CDR3 DNA sequence: TGTGCCAGCAGCGTGGCGGTGACTAGGGATACCGGGGAGCTGTTTTTT. Translation gives CASSVAVTRDTGELFF.

J is TRBJ2-5 and V is TRBV28, with D tentatively TRBD1 (6 bases). The CDR3 runs to 16 residues. V dropped 2 bases and J dropped 4 bases, with 17 bases sitting between them. Germline V gene sequence: CDR1 MDHEN, CDR2 SYDVKM. This CDR3 is CASSLRYRAVGETQYF. CDR3 nucleotide sequence: TGTGCCAGCAGTTTACGGTACAGGGCGGTTGGAGAGACCCAGTACTTC.

The chain joins TRBV27 to TRBJ2-7, with TRBD2 identical over 9 bases. CDR3 length equals 16 residues. V shed 1 base and J 2 bases; nucleotides not matched to a gene: 6. The V gene's germline CDR1 is MNHEY and CDR2 SMNVEV (reference sequence). The CDR3 region has the DNA TGTGCCAGCAGTTTATTCGCTAGCGGGGACCCCTACGAGCAGTACTTC. Translated: CASSLFASGDPYEQYF.

This clone has a handful of counts. This chain links TRBV19 with TRBJ1-5, with a tentative D call TRBD1 (5 bases). Germline V CDR1 and CDR2: LNHDA, SQIVND (reference sequence). V gave up 5 bases and J gave up 6 bases, with 14 bases separating them. CDR3 size: 14 residues. This chain's CDR3 is CASSPDGGSQPQHF. As DNA, the CDR3 is TGTGCCAGTAGTCCGGACGGGGGTAGTCAGCCCCAGCATTTT.

V usage is TRBV11-2 and J usage is TRBJ2-2, with 8 bases that match TRBD1. The CDR3 totals 17 residues. Germline V gene sequence: CDR1 SGHAT, CDR2 FQNNGV. V shed 1 base, J shed 6 bases, and the junction held 10 bases outside the gene matches. The CDR3 loop is CASSLGTGTGLAGELFF. The CDR3 region has the DNA TGTGCCAGCAGCTTAGGGACCGGGACAGGCCTTGCCGGGGAGCTGTTTTTT.